This TCR beta chain was observed in a study of T cell responses to AZD1222 COVID-19 vaccine. General study results and limits: White British ancestry dominated among donors, who included more females, and clonal diversity was possibly underestimated. Spike-specific TCR breadth and depth were elevated following two AZD1222 doses.

As regards this clone: What it recognizes is unknown.

TCRdb keeps only in-frame clones here, not all; method: immunoSEQ multiplex PCR. The table includes more than 150,000 clones, about 93% detected once. Trimming stripped 0 bases from V and 4 bases from J, with 7 bases between. The CDR3 consists of 14 residues. The V gene's germline CDR1 is SGHDN and CDR2 FVKESK. The sample consisted of peripheral blood, taken 28 days after the second AZD1222 dose. The J gene is TRBJ1-3, the V gene TRBV14; D gene ambiguous. This TCR was recovered from an adult who received the AZD1222 COVID-19 vaccine. The CDR3 nucleotides read TGTGCCAGCAGCCAAGATGCCCGCGGAAACACCATATATTTT. Amino acid sequence: CASSQDARGNTIYF.